These 28 T cell receptor beta chains originate from one sample sequenced in a study of OX40 agonist ivuxolimab in advanced cancers. Assay used: immunoSEQ multiplex PCR; TCRdb lists only in-frame clones, some missing. The table lists tens of thousands of clones, about 87% of them singletons. The sample here was CD4+ or CD8+ T cells sorted from blood, taken in a trial of the OX40 agonist ivuxolimab. These receptors all come from an adult with an advanced solid tumor such as melanoma, head and neck, liver or kidney cancer.

The chain carries TRBV9 and TRBJ2-3; 12 bases fit TRBD2. The junction had 6 bases not matched to a gene; V was cut back by 0 bases and J by 4 bases. The CDR3 runs to 17 residues. The germline V gene has CDR1 SGDLS and CDR2 YYNGEE. The CDR3 here is CASSVGPSGRGADTQYF. In DNA, the CDR3 is TGTGCCAGCAGCGTAGGGCCTAGCGGGAGGGGCGCAGATACGCAGTATTTT.

This clone occurred once. This chain uses TRBV30 with TRBJ1-6; TRBD1 aligns across 10 bases. The CDR3 is 14 residues long. Germline V gene sequence: CDR1 GTSNPN, CDR2 SVGIG (reference sequence). The ends lost 7 bases at V and 6 bases at J; junction bases unmatched: 6. The CDR3 region is CASYRTGGNSPLHF. The CDR3 region has the DNA TGTGCCTCCTATCGGACAGGGGGTAATTCACCCCTCCACTTT. Using reference TRBV30 and TRBJ1-6 for the parts outside the CDR3, the full variable domain is SQTIHQWPATLVQPVGSPLSLECTVEGTSNPNLYWYRQAAGRGLQLLFYSVGIGQISSEVPQNLSASRPQDRQFILSSKKLLLSDSGFYLCASYRTGGNSPLHFGNGTRLTVT.

The chain uses TRBV6-5 and TRBJ1-1; TRBD1 agrees at 7 bases. The germline V gene has CDR1 MNHEY and CDR2 SVGAGI. The CDR3 has 13 residues. J was trimmed by 10 bases and V by 5 bases; bases with no gene match: 10. CDR3 in amino acids: CASSPTGQARAFF. The DNA for the CDR3 is TGTGCCAGCAGTCCCACCGGACAGGCCCGAGCTTTCTTT.

The chain joins TRBV28 to TRBJ2-1, with D tentatively TRBD2 (6 bases). Trimming took off 5 bases at V and 2 bases at J, with 13 bases between the two ends. The CDR3 loop spans 15 amino acids. The germline V gene encodes CDR1 MDHEN and CDR2 SYDVKM. The CDR3 nucleotides read TGTGCCAGCAGTGTGGCGGGGAAAACCTACAATGAGCAGTTCTTC. Protein: CASSVAGKTYNEQFF. The full variable domain, completed using reference TRBV28 and TRBJ2-1, is DVKVTQSSRYLVKRTGEKVFLECVQDMDHENMFWYRQDPGLGLRLIYFSYDVKMKEKGDIPEGYSVSREKKERFSLILESASTNQTSMYLCASSVAGKTYNEQFFGPGTRLTVL.

J is TRBJ1-3 and V is TRBV6-6, with D possibly being TRBD1 (5 bases). The CDR3 runs 15 residues. CDR1 MNHNY and CDR2 SVGAGI come from the germline V gene (reference sequence). V lost 11 bases and J lost 1, with 18 bases in between. The CDR3 region has the DNA TGTGCCTCAGCAGCCAGGGCGGAATCTGGAAACACCATATATTTT. Amino acid sequence: CASAARAESGNTIYF.

The chain has TRBV5-8 and TRBJ2-3; 10 nucleotides align to TRBD2. Germline lookup yields CDR1 SGHTS and CDR2 YDEGEE. The CDR3 runs to 15 residues. V shed 5 bases, J shed 4 bases, and the junction held 7 bases outside the gene matches. The CDR3 DNA is TGTGCCAGCAGGTCTGCGGGACTAGCGTCAGATACGCAGTATTTT. Translating it yields CASRSAGLASDTQYF.

The chain has TRBV6-1 and TRBJ1-5; D is unclear. CDR1 is MNHNS and CDR2 is SASEGT in the germline V gene. The CDR3 has 14 amino acids. The V end lost 8 bases, the J end lost 7 bases, and 18 bases lay between the germline ends. CDR3 sequence (DNA): TGTGCCAGCGAATCTCTCCAGTGGGAACAGCCCCAGCATTTT. Translated, it gives CASESLQWEQPQHF.

V and J are TRBV7-8 and TRBJ2-3; 10 bases are shared with TRBD1. In germline, CDR1 is SGHVS, CDR2 FQNEAQ. Trimming removed 5 bases from V and 4 bases from J; junction bases left unmatched: 21. The CDR3 runs 20 residues. The CDR3 DNA is TGTGCCAGCAGCCCCCGACAGGGGGCGAGACGGGGCCTTAGCCCAGATACGCAGTATTTT. Translated, it gives CASSPRQGARRGLSPDTQYF. The variable domain in full, with the rest retrieved from reference TRBV7-8 and TRBJ2-3, is GAGVSQSPRYKVAKRGQDVALRCDPISGHVSLFWYQQALGQGPEFLTYFQNEAQLDKSGLPSDRFFAERPEGSVSTLKIQRTQQEDSAVYLCASSPRQGARRGLSPDTQYFGPGTRLTVL.

The chain combines TRBV2 with TRBJ2-5; D possibly corresponds to TRBD2 (6 bases). This CDR3 spans 13 amino acids. V was trimmed by 3 bases and J by 7 bases, leaving 12 bases between them. Germline assignment: CDR1 SNHLY and CDR2 FYNNEI. CDR3 nucleotide sequence: TGTGCCAGCAGTGATGGGCAGGGAGGGACCCAGTACTTC. This translates into CASSDGQGGTQYF.

The chain has TRBV6-5 and TRBJ2-6; D might be TRBD2 (5 bases). The CDR3 length is 14 residues. V shed 8 bases and J shed 1 base, with 9 bases lying between them. Germline CDR1 and CDR2: MNHEY and SVGAGI. This CDR3 is CASYPGSGANVLTF. Here the CDR3 DNA reads TGTGCCAGCTACCCGGGGTCTGGGGCCAACGTCCTGACTTTC.

This CDR3 is CATAPQGDYSPLHF. CDR3 in DNA: TGTGCCACCGCCCCACAGGGGGACTATTCACCCCTCCACTTT. This chain links TRBV27 with TRBJ1-6; 8 bases agree with TRBD1. Germline trimming cut 10 bases from V and 8 bases from J; bases unmatched to any gene: 10. Germline V CDR1 and CDR2: MNHEY, SMNVEV (reference sequence). The CDR3 has 14 amino acids.

This rearrangement joins TRBV5-5 to TRBJ2-1; D is perhaps TRBD2 (6 bases). CDR3 length: 16 amino acids. Germline V gives CDR1 SGHKS, CDR2 YYEKEE (reference sequence). The V end was cut by 1 base, the J end by 3 bases, with 14 bases between. The CDR3 DNA is TGTGCCAGCAGCTTGACTAGCCTAAGGAGCTACAATGAGCAGTTCTTC. Amino acid sequence: CASSLTSLRSYNEQFF.

Regarding this clone: Different DNA sequences within this sample yield the same CDR3. The chain links TRBV6-1 to TRBJ2-5, with TRBD2 identical over 15 bases. J lost 4 bases, V lost 2 bases, and 2 bases had no gene match. This CDR3 spans 16 amino acids. The germline CDR1 and CDR2 sequences are MNHNS and SASEGT. The CDR3 DNA follows: TGTGCCAGCAGTGAAACGGGACTAGCGGGAGGAGAGACCCAGTACTTC. Translation gives CASSETGLAGGETQYF.

The CDR3 loop is CASSRQGEARLGNQPQHF. The CDR3 nucleotides read TGTGCCAGCAGTCGACAGGGGGAGGCCAGGTTGGGCAATCAGCCCCAGCATTTT. The chain carries TRBV27 and TRBJ1-5; 9 bases are a match to TRBD1. V lost 5 bases, J lost 2 bases, and 13 bases stayed unmatched. Germline CDR1 MNHEY, CDR2 SMNVEV (reference sequence). CDR3 size: 18 residues.

The rearrangement links TRBV7-6 to TRBJ2-1; 7 nucleotides agree with TRBD2. The CDR3 spans 16 residues. The germline V gene encodes CDR1 SGHVS and CDR2 FNYEAQ. With V trimmed by 1 base and J by 8 bases, 11 bases remained unmatched. The CDR3 coding sequence is TGTGCCAGCAGCTTAGTAGTGACTAGCCGGGTCTATGAGCAGTTCTTC. It yields the protein CASSLVVTSRVYEQFF.

This clone was observed once. The chain joins TRBV5-1 to TRBJ2-5; the D gene is possibly TRBD1 (5 bases). Trimming stripped 6 bases from V and 1 base from J, with 13 bases between. This CDR3 is 14 amino acids long. Germline CDR1 SGHRS, CDR2 YFSETQ. The CDR3: CASKRSQGQETQYF. The CDR3 bases are TGCGCCAGCAAGAGGTCGCAGGGCCAAGAGACCCAGTACTTC.

The genes are TRBV9 and TRBJ2-1; D unresolved. V was clipped by 3 bases and J by 3 bases, with 13 bases between them. Per the germline V gene, CDR1 is SGDLS and CDR2 is YYNGEE. The CDR3 runs to 15 residues. The CDR3 here is CASSAGPRHYNEQFF. The CDR3, as DNA: TGTGCCAGCAGCGCCGGCCCCAGGCACTACAATGAGCAGTTCTTC.

The CDR3 is CASSDRGGYEQYF. The CDR3 DNA reads as TGTGCCAGCAGTGACAGGGGGGGCTACGAGCAGTACTTC. The chain employs TRBV7-2 and TRBJ2-7, with TRBD1 identical over 9 bases. The germline CDR1 and CDR2 sequences are SGHTA and FQGNSA. The CDR3 consists of 13 residues. With 6 bases clipped from V and 3 bases from J, the junction kept 3 bases outside the gene matches.

This chain connects TRBV7-8 to TRBJ1-1; no firm D call. Germline CDR1 reads SGHVS; CDR2 reads FQNEAQ. The CDR3 has 13 amino acids. Trimming removed 0 bases at V and 1 base at J, with 3 bases between. The CDR3 DNA sequence: TGTGCCAGCAGCTTAGCTAGGAACACTGAAGCTTTCTTT. Translating it yields CASSLARNTEAFF.

The rearrangement joins TRBV7-2 to TRBJ1-1, with D tentatively TRBD1 (5 bases). Germline V gene data show CDR1 as SGHTA and CDR2 as FQGNSA. V was shortened by 1 base and J by 4 bases, with 13 bases between the two germline ends. The CDR3 is made up of 15 amino acids. The CDR3 DNA follows: TGTGCCAGCAGCTTAGAGAGCAGGGTAGGCACTGAAGCTTTCTTT. This sequence encodes CASSLESRVGTEAFF.

V usage is TRBV4-1 and J usage is TRBJ2-7; TRBD2 agrees at 14 bases. The germline gives CDR1 MGHRA, CDR2 YSYEKL. This CDR3 has 20 amino acids. V lost 1 base and J lost 0; bases outside the gene matches: 11. In DNA form, the CDR3 reads TGCGCCAGCAGCCAAGTAATAAGGGGACTAGCGGGAGAGAGCTCCTACGAGCAGTACTTC. Protein product: CASSQVIRGLAGESSYEQYF.

This clone came up once. This chain links TRBV14 with TRBJ2-1; D remains ambiguous. CDR1 and CDR2 (germline): SGHDN, FVKESK. The CDR3 covers 16 residues. Trimming took off 2 bases at V and 8 bases at J, with 19 bases between the two ends. The CDR3 region has the DNA TGTGCCAGCAGCCAACGCGGCCCGCGGCCAAGTGATGAGCAGTTCTTC. This codes for CASSQRGPRPSDEQFF.

The chain has TRBV10-3 and TRBJ1-4; 7 positions match TRBD1. Germline V gene lookup returns CDR1 ENHRY and CDR2 SYGVKD. J was trimmed by 1 base and V by 6 bases; bases with no gene match: 2. This CDR3 is built from 14 residues. The CDR3, as DNA: TGTGCCATCAGAGGGGACAGAACTAATGAAAAACTGTTTTTT. It encodes CAIRGDRTNEKLFF.

This clone was detected once. This chain joins TRBV6-1 and TRBJ1-3, with D maybe TRBD1 (5 bases). The CDR3 totals 11 residues. V lost 10 bases and J lost 3, with 7 bases in between. The V gene's germline CDR1 is MNHNS and CDR2 SASEGT. CDR3 sequence: CATGIGNTIYF. Written as DNA, the CDR3 is TGTGCCACAGGGATTGGAAACACCATATATTTT.

The V and J genes are TRBV6-5 and TRBJ2-1; D is ambiguous. Germline V CDR1 and CDR2: MNHEY, SVGAGI. V was pared by 4 bases and J by 6 bases, with 19 bases between. CDR3 length: 16 amino acids. The CDR3 sequence: CASSLRVHALPNEQFF. CDR3 bases: TGTGCCAGCAGTTTAAGGGTCCATGCCCTCCCCAATGAGCAGTTCTTC.

The chain is built from TRBV18 and TRBJ2-1; 7 bases are shared with TRBD1. J gave up 3 bases and V 2 bases, and 13 bases lay outside the gene matches. Germline values: CDR1 KGHSH, CDR2 LQKENI. This CDR3 contains 18 residues. The CDR3 sequence is CASSPNIPGQVNYNEQFF. DNA for the CDR3: TGTGCCAGCTCACCAAATATTCCTGGACAGGTCAACTACAATGAGCAGTTCTTC.

The J gene is TRBJ2-1, the V gene TRBV7-2, with unresolved D. Germline V lookup: CDR1 SGHTA, CDR2 FQGNSA. V was pared by 5 bases and J by 0 bases, with 11 bases between. This CDR3 has 15 residues. CDR3 amino acids: CASSPQTSSYNEQFF. For the CDR3, the DNA is TGTGCCAGCAGCCCTCAGACGAGCTCCTACAATGAGCAGTTCTTC.

The chain employs TRBV6-1 and TRBJ2-7, with D perhaps TRBD1 or TRBD2 (7 bases each). Germline CDR1 reads MNHNS; CDR2 reads SASEGT. The ends were cut back, 5 bases at V and 8 bases at J, with 19 bases in the middle. The CDR3 length is 14 residues. The CDR3 coding sequence is TGTGCCAGCAGTACTAAGGACAGGAGCGGGAAGCAGTACTTC. Translating it yields CASSTKDRSGKQYF.